This TCR beta chain was sequenced during a study of blood T cell repertoires in COVID-19. The V gene's germline CDR1 is SGHRS and CDR2 YFSETQ. The V segment lost 1 base and the J segment 6 bases; nucleotides outside the gene matches: 12. The CDR3 runs to 18 residues. This table comes from immunoSEQ multiplex PCR, and its TCRdb copy is limited to in-frame clones, with some not included. The data contain about 280,000 clones, 75% to 90% of them seen just once; the ten biggest clones take up about 4.6%. The V gene is TRBV5-1, the J gene TRBJ2-2, with 10 bases matching TRBD2. The source is a man aged 35 to 55 with acute or convalescent COVID-19. Sequencing was done on a sample of peripheral blood. CDR3 region: CASSLRPPQRGGAGELFF. DNA of the CDR3: TGCGCCAGCAGCTTGCGGCCCCCCCAGCGGGGGGGGGCCGGGGAGCTGTTTTTT.